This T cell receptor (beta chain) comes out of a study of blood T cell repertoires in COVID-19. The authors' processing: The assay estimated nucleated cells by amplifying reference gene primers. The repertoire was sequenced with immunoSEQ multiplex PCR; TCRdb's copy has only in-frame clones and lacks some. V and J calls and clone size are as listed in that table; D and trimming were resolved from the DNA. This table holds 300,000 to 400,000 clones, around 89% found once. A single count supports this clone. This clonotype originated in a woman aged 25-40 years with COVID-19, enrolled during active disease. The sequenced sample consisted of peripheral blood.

The CDR3 sequence: CASSLAGSTEQFF. Here the CDR3 DNA reads TGTGCCAGCAGTCTTGCGGGTAGCACTGAGCAGTTCTTC. The rearrangement links TRBV6-5 to TRBJ2-1; possible D gene TRBD2, 5 bases. The CDR3 runs to 13 residues. Per germline, CDR1 MNHEY and CDR2 SVGAGI. Trimming pared 5 bases from V and 9 bases from J, leaving 14 bases between.